One and the same sample provided the 18 T cell receptor beta chains below, sequenced in a study of cytomegalovirus exposure and HLA in healthy donors. The study ran its PCR with 60 Vbeta and 13 Jbeta primers. Sequencing used immunoSEQ multiplex PCR; TCRdb keeps in-frame clones, though not all of them. The table has 150,000 to 200,000 clones, about 80% seen once; the top ten hold 1.9%. Sequencing was performed on PBMCs. The receptors come from a woman in her 30s in good health and CMV-seronegative.

The chain couples TRBV5-1 to TRBJ2-5, with 10 bases lining up with TRBD1. The trim removed 0 bases at V and 12 bases at J, leaving 8 bases unmatched. CDR1 is SGHRS and CDR2 is YFSETQ in the germline V gene. The CDR3 has 14 amino acids. Here the CDR3 DNA reads TGCGCCAGCAGCTTGGCCCGGGACAGGGGTCAAAAGTACTTC. Translation: CASSLARDRGQKYF.

This clone has only a few counts. CDR3 sequence: CASSWSGGGTHNEQFF. In DNA, the CDR3 is TGTGCCAGCAGTTGGTCGGGGGGGGGCACCCACAATGAGCAGTTCTTC. V usage is TRBV9 and J usage is TRBJ2-1, with TRBD2 identical over 8 bases. V dropped 5 bases and J dropped 5; count of bases not matched to a gene: 12. CDR3 size: 16 residues. The germline gives CDR1 SGDLS, CDR2 YYNGEE.

Worth noting for this clone: A junction end diverges from the germline sequence, so it may reflect a read error. V gene TRBV2 combines with J gene TRBJ1-5; TRBD1 aligns across 7 bases. The CDR3 is made up of 14 amino acids. Germline V CDR1 and CDR2: SNHLY, FYNNEI. CDR3 in DNA: TGTGCCAGCAGTCAGGGGACAGAGAATCAGTCCCAGCATTTT. Its protein product is CASSQGTENQSQHF.

The genes are TRBV30 and TRBJ2-7, with a weak D call TRBD1 (5 bases). V lost 6 bases to trimming and J lost 2 bases, with 11 bases between them. Per the germline V gene, CDR1 is GTSNPN and CDR2 is SVGIG (reference sequence). This CDR3 is built from 12 residues. The CDR3 loop is CACAQGTYEQYF. The CDR3 DNA reads TGTGCCTGTGCCCAGGGAACCTACGAGCAGTACTTC.

In its sample, this clone was seen a few times. The chain combines TRBV11-2 with TRBJ2-5; D is uncertain. Trimming left V 7 bases short and J 5 bases short, with 23 bases between. The germline gives CDR1 SGHAT, CDR2 FQNNGV. The CDR3 covers 16 residues. CDR3 DNA: TGTGCCAGCACCCTTCAAGGTCACAGTAGTTGGGAGACCCAGTACTTC. Its translation is CASTLQGHSSWETQYF.

Here the CDR3 reads CAWSGQLNTEAFF. The CDR3 bases are TGTGCCTGGAGTGGACAGTTGAACACTGAAGCTTTCTTT. The chain carries TRBV30 and TRBJ1-1, with D tentatively TRBD1 (5 bases). V dropped 1 base and J dropped 0 bases, with 6 bases sitting between them. Germline V gene data show CDR1 as GTSNPN and CDR2 as SVGIG (reference sequence). CDR3 size: 13 residues.

This clone showed up just a few times. The gene calls are TRBV5-6 and TRBJ2-6, with D tentatively TRBD1 (5 bases). Germline-derived CDR1 and CDR2 are SGHDT and YYEEEE. CDR3 length equals 15 residues. The V end was cut by 7 bases, the J end by 0 bases, with 11 bases between. The CDR3: CASQRGHSGANVLTF. CDR3 DNA: TGTGCCAGCCAAAGGGGTCACTCTGGGGCCAACGTCCTGACTTTC.

The V and J genes are TRBV9 and TRBJ1-2; D unresolved. With 3 bases removed from V and 8 bases from J, the gap between germline ends came to 14 bases. Germline V gene data show CDR1 as SGDLS and CDR2 as YYNGEE. This CDR3 has 13 residues. CDR3 in amino acids: CASSGGLRLGYTF. Written as DNA, the CDR3 is TGTGCCAGCAGCGGCGGCCTAAGATTGGGCTACACCTTC. The whole variable domain, remainder taken from reference TRBV9 and TRBJ1-2, is DSGVTQTPKHLITATGQRVTLRCSPRSGDLSVYWYQQSLDQGLQFLIQYYNGEERAKGNILERFSAQQFPDLHSELNLSSLELGDSALYFCASSGGLRLGYTFGSGTRLTVV.

The chain employs TRBV2 and TRBJ1-3; TRBD1 might be the D (6 bases). V dropped 4 bases and J dropped 2 bases, with 9 bases sitting between them. Germline CDR1 is SNHLY and CDR2 is FYNNEI. This CDR3 has 14 residues. The CDR3 reads CASSGGGPGNTIYF. The CDR3 DNA reads as TGTGCCAGCAGTGGGGGGGGGCCTGGAAACACCATATATTTT.

This clone was seen only a few times. The chain couples TRBV29-1 to TRBJ1-1; tentative D call: TRBD1 (5 bases). V was trimmed by 3 bases and J by 5 bases, leaving 16 bases between them. Per germline, CDR1 SQVTM and CDR2 ANQGSEA. The CDR3 is 14 amino acids. CDR3 protein: CSVDEGEGWTEAFF. The DNA for the CDR3 is TGCAGCGTTGATGAAGGGGAGGGATGGACTGAAGCTTTCTTT.

The rearrangement links TRBV5-1 to TRBJ2-3; tentative D call: TRBD2 (6 bases). The CDR3 loop spans 15 amino acids. CDR1 and CDR2 (germline): SGHRS, YFSETQ. Trimming removed 0 bases from V and 2 bases from J, with 10 bases in between. The CDR3 here is CASSLVAGNTDTQYF. The CDR3 DNA reads TGCGCCAGCAGCTTGGTGGCGGGGAACACAGATACGCAGTATTTT.

This chain joins TRBV5-8 and TRBJ1-2, with D perhaps matching TRBD1 (6 bases). There are 14 residues in the CDR3. Germline V lookup: CDR1 SGHTS, CDR2 YDEGEE. V gave up 4 bases and J gave up 4 bases, with 14 bases separating them. The CDR3 coding sequence is TGTGCCAGCAGCCTGACAGGTTATCCCTATGGCTACACCTTC. It encodes CASSLTGYPYGYTF.

V gene TRBV19 combines with J gene TRBJ1-4; TRBD1 matches 7 bases. V dropped 6 bases and J dropped 8; count of bases not matched to a gene: 9. The CDR3 contains 14 residues. The V gene's germline CDR1 is LNHDA and CDR2 SQIVND (reference sequence). The CDR3 DNA reads as TGTGCCAGTAGCGGAACAGGGGCCGTGGAAAAACTGTTTTTT. Protein sequence: CASSGTGAVEKLFF. Filled out from reference TRBV19 and TRBJ1-4, the complete variable domain reads DGGITQSPKYLFRKEGQNVTLSCEQNLNHDAMYWYRQDPGQGLRLIYYSQIVNDFQKGDIAEGYSVSREKKESFPLTVTSAQKNPTAFYLCASSGTGAVEKLFFGSGTQLSVL.

The rearrangement joins TRBV6-5 to TRBJ2-2; 9 bases are a match to TRBD2. CDR1 is MNHEY, CDR2 SVGAGI, per germline. The CDR3 contains 16 residues. V was pared by 2 bases and J by 2 bases, with 3 bases of the junction left unmatched. CDR3 region: CASSYASGANTGELFF. The DNA for the CDR3 is TGTGCCAGCAGTTACGCTAGCGGGGCCAACACCGGGGAGCTGTTTTTT.

The chain joins TRBV29-1 to TRBJ1-5; possibly TRBD1 for D (6 bases). Germline V gene sequence: CDR1 SQVTM, CDR2 ANQGSEA. The CDR3 runs 14 residues. V lost 6 bases, J lost 1 base, and 13 bases lay in between. The CDR3 nucleotides read TGCAGCGTAGCAGGGGATAAGAGCAATCAGCCCCAGCATTTT. This codes for CSVAGDKSNQPQHF. Full variable domain (missing parts from reference TRBV29-1 and TRBJ1-5): SAVISQKPSRDICQRGTSLTIQCQVDSQVTMMFWYRQQPGQSLTLIATANQGSEATYESGFVIDKFPISRPNLTFSTLTVSNMSPEDSSIYLCSVAGDKSNQPQHFGDGTRLSIL.

The CDR3 reads CASSLRGGANVLTF. CDR3 coding DNA: TGTGCCAGCAGCCTCAGGGGTGGGGCCAACGTCCTGACTTTC. The genes are TRBV7-2 and TRBJ2-6, with D possibly being TRBD1 (6 bases). Germline CDR1 SGHTA, CDR2 FQGNSA. V was trimmed by 5 bases and J by 3 bases, leaving 8 bases between them. The CDR3 consists of 14 residues.

The chain carries TRBV6-6 and TRBJ2-5; D is undetermined. Trimming removed 6 bases from V and 1 base from J, with 12 bases in between. CDR3 length equals 14 residues. Looked up from germline, CDR1 is MNHNY and CDR2 is SVGAGI (reference sequence). In nucleotides, the CDR3 is TGTGCCAGCAGCCCAAGTCGCAGCCAAGAGACCCAGTACTTC. Protein: CASSPSRSQETQYF.

This clone occurred once. The V and J genes are TRBV4-2 and TRBJ2-7; D is possibly TRBD2 (6 bases). The germline V gene encodes CDR1 LGHNA and CDR2 YNFKEQ. The CDR3 has 14 residues. The V gene lost 0 bases and the J gene lost 6 bases, with 12 bases spanning the gap. The CDR3 spells CASSQEGLNPEQYF. The CDR3 DNA reads as TGTGCCAGCAGCCAAGAGGGACTGAACCCCGAGCAGTACTTC.